This T cell receptor (beta chain) was sequenced for a study of T cell responses to AZD1222 COVID-19 vaccine. General observations from the study: Spike-wide vaccine-associated CD4 TCRs dominated at 160-218 and 743-854.

The V segment lost 3 bases and the J segment 6 bases; nucleotides outside the gene matches: 4. The CDR3 contains 15 residues. The germline gives CDR1 SGHRS, CDR2 YFSETQ. With regard to this clone: The target antigen is unknown.

Here immunoSEQ multiplex PCR was the method, and the copy in TCRdb shows in-frame clones only, minus some. The sample gives some 120,000 clones, 84% of which show up once; about 25% is in the top ten. The source was peripheral blood, collected 28 days after the second AZD1222 dose. The rearrangement uses TRBV5-1 and TRBJ1-6, with 9 bases identical to TRBD1. The sequence derives from an adult who received the AZD1222 COVID-19 vaccine. In DNA, the CDR3 is TGCGCCAGCAGCTCGCTGACAGGGGGTAATTCACCCCTCCACTTT. The encoded protein is CASSSLTGGNSPLHF.